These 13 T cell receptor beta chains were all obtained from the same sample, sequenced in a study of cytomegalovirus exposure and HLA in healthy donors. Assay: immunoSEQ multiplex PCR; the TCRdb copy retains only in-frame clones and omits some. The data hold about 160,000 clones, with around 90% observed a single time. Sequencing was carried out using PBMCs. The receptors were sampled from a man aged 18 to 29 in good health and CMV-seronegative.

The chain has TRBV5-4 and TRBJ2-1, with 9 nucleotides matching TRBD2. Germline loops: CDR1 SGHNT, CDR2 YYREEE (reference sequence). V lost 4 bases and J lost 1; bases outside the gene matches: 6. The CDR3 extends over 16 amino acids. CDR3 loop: CASSPGGRASYNEQFF. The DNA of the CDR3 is TGTGCCAGCAGCCCCGGCGGGAGGGCTTCCTACAATGAGCAGTTCTTC.

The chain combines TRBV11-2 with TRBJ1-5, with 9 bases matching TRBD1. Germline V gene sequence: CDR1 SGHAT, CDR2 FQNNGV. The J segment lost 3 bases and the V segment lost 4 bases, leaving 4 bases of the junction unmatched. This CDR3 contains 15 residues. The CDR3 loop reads CASSWGQGDNQPQHF. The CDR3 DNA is TGTGCCAGCAGCTGGGGACAGGGAGACAATCAGCCCCAGCATTTT.

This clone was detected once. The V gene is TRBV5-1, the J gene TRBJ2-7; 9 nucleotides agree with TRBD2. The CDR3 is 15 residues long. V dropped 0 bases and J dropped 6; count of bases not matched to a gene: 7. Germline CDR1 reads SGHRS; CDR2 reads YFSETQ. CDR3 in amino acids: CASSLEGGGAIEQYV. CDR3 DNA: TGCGCCAGCAGCTTGGAAGGCGGGGGGGCCATCGAGCAGTACGTC.

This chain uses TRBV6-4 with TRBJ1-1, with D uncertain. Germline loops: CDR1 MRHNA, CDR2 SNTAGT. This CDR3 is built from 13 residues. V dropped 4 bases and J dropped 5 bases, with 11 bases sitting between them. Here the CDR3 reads CASSVEGWTEAFF. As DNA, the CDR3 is TGTGCCAGCAGTGTCGAGGGCTGGACTGAAGCTTTCTTT.

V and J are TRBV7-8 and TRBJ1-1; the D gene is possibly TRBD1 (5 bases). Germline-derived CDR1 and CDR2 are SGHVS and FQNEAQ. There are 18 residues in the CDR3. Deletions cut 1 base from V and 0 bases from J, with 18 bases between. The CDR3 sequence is CASSLGGGSIFMNTEAFF. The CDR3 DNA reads TGTGCCAGCAGCTTAGGCGGGGGGTCTATATTCATGAACACTGAAGCTTTCTTT.

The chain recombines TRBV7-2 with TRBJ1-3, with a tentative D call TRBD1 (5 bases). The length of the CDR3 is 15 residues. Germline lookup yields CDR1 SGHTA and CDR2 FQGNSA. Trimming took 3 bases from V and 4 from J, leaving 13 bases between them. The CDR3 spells CASSFQGLIGNTIYF. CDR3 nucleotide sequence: TGTGCCAGCAGCTTTCAGGGACTTATCGGAAACACCATATATTTT.

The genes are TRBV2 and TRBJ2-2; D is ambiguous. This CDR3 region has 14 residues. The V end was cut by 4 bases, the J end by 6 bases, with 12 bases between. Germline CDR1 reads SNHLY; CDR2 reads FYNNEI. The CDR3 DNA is TGTGCCAGCAGTGTTGAGCGTTCAGCCGGGGAGCTGTTTTTT. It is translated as CASSVERSAGELFF.

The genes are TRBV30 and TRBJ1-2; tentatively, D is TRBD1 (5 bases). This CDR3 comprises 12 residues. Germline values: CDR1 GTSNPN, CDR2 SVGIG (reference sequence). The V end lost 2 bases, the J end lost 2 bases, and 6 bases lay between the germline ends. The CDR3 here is CAWSSGNYGYTF. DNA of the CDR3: TGTGCCTGGAGTTCAGGGAACTATGGCTACACCTTC.

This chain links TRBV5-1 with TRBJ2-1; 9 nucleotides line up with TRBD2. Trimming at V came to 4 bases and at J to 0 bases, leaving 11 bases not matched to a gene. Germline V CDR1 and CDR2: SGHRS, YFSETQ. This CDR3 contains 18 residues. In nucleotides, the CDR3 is TGCGCCAGCAGCCCGCGGCCGGGACTAGCCATCTCCTACAATGAGCAGTTCTTC. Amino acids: CASSPRPGLAISYNEQFF. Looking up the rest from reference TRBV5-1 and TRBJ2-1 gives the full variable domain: KAGVTQTPRYLIKTRGQQVTLSCSPISGHRSVSWYQQTPGQGLQFLFEYFSETQRNKGNFPGRFSGRQFSNSRSEMNVSTLELGDSALYLCASSPRPGLAISYNEQFFGPGTRLTVL.

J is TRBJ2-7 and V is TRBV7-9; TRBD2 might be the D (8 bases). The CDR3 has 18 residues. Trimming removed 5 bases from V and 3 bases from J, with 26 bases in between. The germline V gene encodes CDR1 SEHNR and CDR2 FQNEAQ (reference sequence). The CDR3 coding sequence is TGTGCCAGCAGCCAGCGGGGGAGGGACAGCACTACGGGCTACGAGCAGTACTTC. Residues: CASSQRGRDSTTGYEQYF.

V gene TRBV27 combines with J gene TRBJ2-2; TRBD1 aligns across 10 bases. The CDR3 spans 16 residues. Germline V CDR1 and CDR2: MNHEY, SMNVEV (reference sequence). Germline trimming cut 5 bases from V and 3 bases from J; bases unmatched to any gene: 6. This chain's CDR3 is CASSDRDRGYTGELFF. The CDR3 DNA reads TGTGCCAGCAGTGACCGGGACAGGGGATACACCGGGGAGCTGTTTTTT.

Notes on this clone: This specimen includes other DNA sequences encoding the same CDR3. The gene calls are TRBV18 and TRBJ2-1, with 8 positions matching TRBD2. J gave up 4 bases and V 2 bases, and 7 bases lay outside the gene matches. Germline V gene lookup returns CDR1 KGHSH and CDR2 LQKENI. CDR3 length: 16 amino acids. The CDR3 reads CASSPISGGAYNEQFF. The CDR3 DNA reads TGTGCCAGCTCACCAATCAGCGGGGGAGCTTACAATGAGCAGTTCTTC.

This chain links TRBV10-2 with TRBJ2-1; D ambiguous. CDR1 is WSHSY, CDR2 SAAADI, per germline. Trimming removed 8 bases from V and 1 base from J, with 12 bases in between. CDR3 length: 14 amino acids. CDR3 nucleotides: TGCGCCAGCCTAGATCTAGGTTCCTACAATGAGCAGTTCTTC. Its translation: CASLDLGSYNEQFF.